Listed below are T cell receptor beta chains from one sample, sequenced in a study of Graves' ophthalmopathy and Graves' hyperthyroidism. TCRdb passed the multiplex PCR reads through MiXCR, listing each CDR3 protein once. This sample has about 740,000 distinct CDR3 sequences, with about 44% found just once. The sample comprised peripheral blood. These receptors originate from an adult man with Graves' ophthalmopathy. The CDR3 runs from the conserved cysteine through the conserved F or W. A D gene is named only where the DNA matches it firmly. Some rows mark clone size as missing; the rest say once, few, many or name a class of expanded clone.

v_call	clone_size	j_call	d_call	cdr3_nt	cdr3_aa
TRBV2	NA	TRBJ1-5	TRBD1	TGTGCCAGCATGGGGGACAGGGGGTTTAATCAGCCCCAGCATTTT	CASMGDRGFNQPQHF
TRBV20-1	few	TRBJ1-6	NA	TGCAGTGCCCTCGCGGACCCATCTCATTCACCCCTCCACTTT	CSALADPSHSPLHF
TRBV7-2	NA	TRBJ1-3	NA	TGTGCCAGCAGCCGACTCGGGACACCGGGAAACACCATATATTTT	CASSRLGTPGNTIYF
TRBV25-1	NA	TRBJ2-7	TRBD2	TGTGCCAGCAGCCAAGAGTCTAGCGGGAGCTGCGAGCAGTACTTC	CASSQESSGSCEQYF
TRBV10-3	NA	TRBJ1-1	NA	TGTGCCAGCAGTTTTCGGGGGCTCATTGAAGCTTTCTTT	CASSFRGLIEAFF
TRBV10-3	once	TRBJ1-2	TRBD1	TGTGCCAGCAGACCGGGACAGAATAACTATGGCTACACCTTC	CASRPGQNNYGYTF
TRBV10-3	NA	TRBJ2-5	TRBD1	TGTGCCATCAGAGGACAGGAGGAACAAGAGACCCAGTACTTC	CAIRGQEEQETQYF
TRBV7-9	NA	TRBJ1-4	TRBD1	TGTGCCAGCAGCTTAACAGGGGACGGGACGCTCCGACTGTTTTTT	CASSLTGDGTLRLFF
TRBV28	few	TRBJ2-7	TRBD1	TGTGCCAGCAGTTCGGACAGGGGGCACTACGAGCAGTACTTC	CASSSDRGHYEQYF
TRBV15	few	TRBJ2-7	NA	TGTGCCACCAGCAGAGTCCGGGGGACAGCATACGAGCAGTACTTC	CATSRVRGTAYEQYF
TRBV10-3	NA	TRBJ1-2	NA	TGTGCCATCAGTTACCAAGGATCTAACTATGGCTACACCTTC	CAISYQGSNYGYTF
TRBV20-1	NA	TRBJ2-7	NA	TGCAGTGCTAGAGATCCCCCCAGGGTGGAGCACGAGCAGTACTTC	CSARDPPRVEHEQYF
TRBV2	few	TRBJ2-5	NA	TGTGCCAGCAGTCTATCATTCGTGCAAGAGACCCAGTACTTC	CASSLSFVQETQYF
TRBV27	few	TRBJ1-1	NA	TGTGCCAGCTACGGGTCCCGAGGGACTGAAGCTTTCTTT	CASYGSRGTEAFF
TRBV7-9	NA	TRBJ1-1	NA	TGTGCCAGCGTACCCATGAACACTGAAGCTTTCTTT	CASVPMNTEAFF
TRBV9	NA	TRBJ2-5	NA	TGTGCCAGCAGATCGGACACGATGACCCAGTACTTC	CASRSDTMTQYF
TRBV4-3	NA	TRBJ2-5	NA	TGCGCCAGCAGCCAAGATCGGCAGGGCCGGAGAGAGACCCAGTACTTC	CASSQDRQGRRETQYF
TRBV24-1	NA	TRBJ1-5	TRBD1	TGTGTCAGCAGTGACCCGGGGACAGGGGATGAGCCCCAGCATTTT	CVSSDPGTGDEPQHF
TRBV20-1	many	TRBJ1-1	TRBD1	TGCAGTGCTAGAGGGACAGGGGGTGCTGAAGCTTTCTTT	CSARGTGGAEAFF
TRBV7-8	NA	TRBJ2-2	NA	TGTGCCAGCAGCTTACATTCGCAGTGGCCGGTCGAGCTGTTTTTT	CASSLHSQWPVELFF
TRBV29-1	many	TRBJ1-4	NA	TGCAGCGTTGGGGCAGGGCGTGAAAAACTGTTTTTT	CSVGAGREKLFF
TRBV7-9	NA	TRBJ2-2	NA	TGTGCCAGCAGCTTATTTCCCCGCGAGGGAGACACCGGGGAGCTGTTTTTT	CASSLFPREGDTGELFF
TRBV20-1	NA	TRBJ2-7	NA	TGCAGTGCTAGCCAAGGGGGTAGATACGAGCAGTGCTTC	CSASQGGRYEQCF
TRBV20-1	NA	TRBJ2-5	TRBD2	TGCAGTGCTGGGAGACTAGCGGGAGTCGAAGAGACCCAGTACTTC	CSAGRLAGVEETQYF
TRBV10-3	many	TRBJ2-7	NA	TGTGCCATCAACGCAGGGCTCTCCTACGAGCAGTACTTC	CAINAGLSYEQYF
TRBV15	many	TRBJ1-2	NA	TGTGCCACCAAACCAGGGACTAACTATGGCTACACCTTC	CATKPGTNYGYTF
TRBV25-1	many	TRBJ2-7	NA	TGTGCCAGCAGTGAAGGAGGCGAGCAGTACTTC	CASSEGGEQYF
TRBV12-3/TRBV12-4	many	TRBJ1-6	NA	TGTGCCAGCAGTTCAACAAATTCACCCCTCCACTTT	CASSSTNSPLHF
TRBV29-1	many	TRBJ1-2	NA	TGCAGCGCCGGAAAGGCAGAATATGGCTACACCTTC	CSAGKAEYGYTF
TRBV7-6	NA	TRBJ2-5	NA	TGTGGCAGCAGCTTAGTAGGAGAGACCCAGTACTTC	CGSSLVGETQYF
TRBV5-1	few	TRBJ2-2	TRBD1	TGCGCCAGCAGCTTGGTGACAGGGGGTACCGGGGAGCTGTTTTTT	CASSLVTGGTGELFF
TRBV2	NA	TRBJ1-2	TRBD1	TGTGCCAGCATTAAGGGACAGGGTTCCTATGGCTACACCTTC	CASIKGQGSYGYTF
TRBV28	many	TRBJ1-1	NA	TGTGCCAGCAGCTTATTTACTGAAGCTTTCTTT	CASSLFTEAFF
TRBV20-1	many	TRBJ1-1	NA	TGCAGTGCTAGAGATGGTGGGACCGACGACACTGAAGCTTTCTTT	CSARDGGTDDTEAFF
TRBV4-1	NA	TRBJ2-5	TRBD1	TGCGCCAGCAGCCAAGGACAGGGGTACGAGACCCAGTACTTC	CASSQGQGYETQYF
TRBV2	NA	TRBJ2-7	NA	TGTGCCAGCAGTTTCCGGGACCCAAGCTCCTACGAGCAGTACTTC	CASSFRDPSSYEQYF
TRBV5-1	NA	TRBJ1-2	TRBD1	TGCGCCAGCAGCGTGGGACAGGGGTTGGATGGCTACACCTTC	CASSVGQGLDGYTF
TRBV7-9	many	TRBJ2-5	TRBD2	TGTGCCAGCAGCTTAGCAGGCGGGAGAGGGACCCAGTACTTC	CASSLAGGRGTQYF
TRBV7-2	NA	TRBJ2-3	NA	TGTGCCAGCAGCTCCCCGGGGGGCGCAGATACGCAGTATTTT	CASSSPGGADTQYF
TRBV27	few	TRBJ2-2	NA	TGTGCCAGCAGTTTTGGGTCCACCGGGGAGCTGTTTTTT	CASSFGSTGELFF
TRBV6-1	few	TRBJ1-5	NA	TGTGCCAGCAGTGAATCGGGGATGGGGGGCAATCAGCCCCAGCATTTT	CASSESGMGGNQPQHF
TRBV10-3	NA	TRBJ1-4	TRBD1	TGTGCCATCAGTGAATTCAGGGGGCACGGTGAAAAACTGTTTTTT	CAISEFRGHGEKLFF
TRBV12-3/TRBV12-4	NA	TRBJ2-7	NA	TGTGCCAGCAGAATGGGCGTTGGGAACGAGCAGTACTTC	CASRMGVGNEQYF
TRBV11-2	NA	TRBJ1-4	NA	TGTGCCAGCAGTAACGGGTTTAATGAAAAACTGTTTTTT	CASSNGFNEKLFF
TRBV10-3	many	TRBJ1-2	NA	TGTGCCATCAGTGACAGGCAGCTCACCTTC	CAISDRQLTF
TRBV29-1	NA	TRBJ2-7	NA	TGCAGCGAGGACCGGTCCTACGAGCAGTACTTC	CSEDRSYEQYF
TRBV19	NA	TRBJ1-1	NA	TGTGCCAGTAGCTCTTCGGGGACTGAAGCTTCCTTT	CASSSSGTEASF
TRBV7-9	NA	TRBJ2-2	TRBD2	TGTGCCAGCAGCTCATTAAGCGGGAGCATGTACACCGGGGAGCTGTTTTTT	CASSSLSGSMYTGELFF
TRBV7-9	few	TRBJ1-1	NA	TGTGCCAGCAGCTTAAGCGTGGGGGGCACTGAAGCTTTCTTT	CASSLSVGGTEAFF
TRBV10-2	NA	TRBJ1-2	TRBD1	TGTGCCAGCAGTGAAGGACCTAACAGGGGGCGGTATGGCTACACCTTC	CASSEGPNRGRYGYTF
TRBV19	NA	TRBJ2-5	TRBD1	TGTGCCAGTAGTGTAGGACAGGGGGAACGTGAGACCCAGTACTTC	CASSVGQGERETQYF
TRBV24-1	many	TRBJ2-5	TRBD1	TGTGCCATCGCGAACACAGGGGTGCAAGAGACCCAGTACTTC	CAIANTGVQETQYF
TRBV20-1	NA	TRBJ1-5	NA	TGCAGTGCTAGAGAGCCGGGGGTGAGGAGTGATTTCGGCCAGCCCCAGCATTTT	CSAREPGVRSDFGQPQHF
TRBV7-9	NA	TRBJ1-2	NA	TGTGCCAGCAGGGCGGGTGCCTACACCTTC	CASRAGAYTF
TRBV12-3/TRBV12-4	few	TRBJ2-7	NA	TGTGCCAGCAGTCTGCTAGCCCCCAACGAGCAGTACTTC	CASSLLAPNEQYF
TRBV12-3/TRBV12-4	NA	TRBJ2-7	NA	TGTGCCAGCAGTTTAGGAGTCCCGGGGCCCCCTCACGAGCAGTACTTC	CASSLGVPGPPHEQYF
TRBV7-3	NA	TRBJ1-6	NA	TGTGCCAGCAGTGAAACAGGGAATCGAGATTCACCCCTCCACTTT	CASSETGNRDSPLHF
TRBV20-1	few	TRBJ1-2	TRBD1	TGCAGTGCTGACAGGGGGCAAAACTATGGCTACACCTTC	CSADRGQNYGYTF
TRBV7-9	NA	TRBJ2-2	NA	TGTGCCAGCAGCTTTTCGGACAGGGAGCTGTTTTTT	CASSFSDRELFF